A selection of T cell receptor beta chains follows, all from one sample in a study. Via MiXCR, TCRdb re-called the RT-PCR reads, giving one row per CDR3 protein. Here the sample spans fewer than 800,000 distinct CDR3 sequences, 12% to 15% being singletons. Sequencing was performed on memory CD4+ T cells from blood. The source is a female donor in good health, serving as a healthy control. Both conserved end residues are part of each CDR3. D genes are given only for firm matches. Some rows mark clone size as missing; the rest say once, few, many or name a class of expanded clone.

few,TRBV5-1,TRBD2,TRBJ2-3,CASSLYLSGTDTQYF,TGCGCCAGCAGCTTGTACCTTAGCGGGACAGATACGCAGTATTTT
many,TRBV20-1,NA,TRBJ2-3,CSARDRVLTDTQYF,TGCAGTGCTAGAGATCGGGTCCTCACAGATACGCAGTATTTT
many,TRBV6-5,NA,TRBJ2-1,CASSYYSGAAGWDNEQFF,TGTGCCAGCAGTTACTACTCCGGTGCGGCGGGCTGGGACAATGAGCAGTTCTTC
many,TRBV6-1,NA,TRBJ2-7,CASTSTRVEQYF,TGTGCCAGCACCTCCACGAGGGTCGAGCAGTACTTC
many,TRBV5-1,NA,TRBJ2-7,CASSQAETYEQYF,TGCGCCAGCAGCCAAGCGGAGACCTACGAGCAGTACTTC
few,TRBV7-9,NA,TRBJ1-5,CASSGQYQPQHF,TGTGCCAGCAGTGGACAGTATCAGCCCCAGCATTTT
few,TRBV20-1,NA,TRBJ2-3,CSARRSGGGPDTQYF,TGCAGTGCTAGACGTTCTGGGGGGGGGCCAGATACGCAGTATTTT
NA,TRBV28,NA,TRBJ2-5,CASSLPEKETQYF,TGTGCCAGCAGTTTACCGGAGAAAGAGACCCAGTACTTC
few,TRBV12-3/TRBV12-4,NA,TRBJ2-2,CASSRDILYGELFF,TGTGCCAGCAGCCGGGACATTTTGTACGGGGAGCTGTTTTTT
many,TRBV29-1,NA,TRBJ1-1,CSVIQLPGQTEAFF,TGCAGCGTTATACAACTTCCGGGACAAACTGAAGCTTTCTTT
many,TRBV10-3,TRBD2,TRBJ2-1,CAIKEAGVDEQFF,TGTGCCATCAAAGAGGCGGGAGTTGATGAGCAGTTCTTC
few,TRBV7-9,NA,TRBJ1-6,CASSLAINSPLHF,TGTGCCAGCAGCTTAGCTATAAATTCACCCCTCCACTTT
many,TRBV11-2,TRBD2,TRBJ2-7,CASSFYSGSYEQYF,TGTGCCAGCAGCTTCTATAGCGGGAGCTACGAGCAGTACTTC
many,TRBV20-1,TRBD1,TRBJ2-2,CSARLQGVGRELFF,TGCAGTGCTAGATTGCAGGGGGTGGGCCGGGAGCTGTTTTTT
few,TRBV6-5,NA,TRBJ2-7,CASRSLATYEQYF,TGTGCCAGCAGATCACTAGCCACCTACGAGCAGTACTTC
NA,TRBV30,NA,TRBJ2-3,CAWSRLVGDTQYF,TGTGCCTGGAGTCGCTTGGTGGGAGATACGCAGTATTTT
many,TRBV12-3/TRBV12-4,TRBD1,TRBJ1-5,CASSPDRGRNQPQHF,TGTGCCAGCAGCCCAGACAGGGGGCGGAATCAGCCCCAGCATTTT
many,TRBV6-5,NA,TRBJ2-1,CASIIPTPGVNYNEQFF,TGTGCCAGCATTATCCCCACCCCGGGAGTAAATTACAATGAGCAGTTCTTC
NA,TRBV4-1,TRBD2,TRBJ2-3,CASSPSLQSGLATPSTDTQYF,TGCGCCAGCAGCCCCAGTCTCCAATCGGGACTAGCTACCCCTAGCACAGATACGCAGTATTTT
many,TRBV3-1,TRBD2,TRBJ2-7,CASSHLRAGGSYEQYF,TGTGCCAGCAGCCACCTTAGAGCGGGAGGCTCCTACGAGCAGTACTTC
many,TRBV29-1,NA,TRBJ1-2,CSVVEGVYGYTF,TGCAGCGTTGTAGAGGGGGTATATGGCTACACCTTC
many,TRBV20-1,TRBD1,TRBJ1-1,CSARPWTGEAFF,TGCAGTGCTAGACCCTGGACAGGGGAAGCTTTCTTT
NA,TRBV20-1,TRBD1,TRBJ1-5,CSATTGAPGNQPQHF,TGCAGTGCCACGACAGGGGCGCCGGGCAATCAGCCCCAGCATTTT
few,TRBV27,NA,TRBJ1-2,CASRTSASHGYTF,TGTGCCAGCAGGACCAGCGCTAGTCATGGCTACACCTTC
many,TRBV5-5,NA,TRBJ2-7,CASSLSLGGSSYEQYF,TGTGCCAGCAGCTTGTCTTTGGGAGGCTCCTCCTACGAGCAGTACTTC
many,TRBV20-1,TRBD1,TRBJ1-2,CSARLRGQANYGYTF,TGCAGTGCTAGACTACGGGGACAGGCAAACTATGGCTACACCTTC
NA,TRBV20-1,NA,TRBJ2-7,CSELRADGPYEQYF,TGCAGTGAATTGAGGGCCGACGGGCCCTACGAGCAGTACTTC
many,TRBV29-1,TRBD1,TRBJ2-5,CSASTGAQETQYF,TGCAGCGCGTCGACAGGGGCGCAAGAGACCCAGTACTTC
many,TRBV29-1,TRBD1,TRBJ2-1,CSVGSPLDRVQYNEQFF,TGCAGCGTTGGGTCCCCCTTAGACAGGGTCCAATACAATGAGCAGTTCTTC
many,TRBV12-3/TRBV12-4,TRBD2,TRBJ2-7,CASSPRLAGGTYEQYF,TGTGCCAGCAGTCCCCGACTAGCGGGAGGGACCTACGAGCAGTACTTC
many,TRBV20-1,NA,TRBJ2-7,CSARGLFDEQYF,TGCAGTGCCAGAGGACTGTTCGACGAGCAGTACTTC
few,TRBV12-3/TRBV12-4,NA,TRBJ1-4,CASSLRTENEKLFF,TGTGCCAGCAGTTTACGGACAGAGAATGAAAAACTGTTTTTT
many,TRBV20-1,TRBD2,TRBJ2-5,CSARAAGDYQETQYF,TGCAGTGCTAGGGCAGCGGGAGATTACCAAGAGACCCAGTACTTC
many,TRBV12-3/TRBV12-4,TRBD2,TRBJ2-1,CASSFGGRFDNEQFF,TGTGCCAGCAGTTTCGGGGGGAGGTTCGACAATGAGCAGTTCTTC
many,TRBV20-1,TRBD1,TRBJ2-1,CSPTLWDRGLNEQFF,TGCAGTCCCACTCTGTGGGACAGGGGGCTTAATGAGCAGTTCTTC
NA,TRBV28,NA,TRBJ2-6,CASSLWTLSGANVLTF,TGTGCCAGCAGTTTATGGACCCTCTCTGGGGCCAACGTCCTGACTTTC
few,TRBV3-1,NA,TRBJ1-5,CASSQDGTGGQPQHF,TGTGCCAGCAGCCAAGACGGAACAGGCGGGCAGCCCCAGCATTTT
NA,TRBV4-1,NA,TRBJ2-1,CASTPFPGSYNEQFF,TGCGCCAGCACCCCCTTTCCGGGCTCCTACAATGAGCAGTTCTTC
few,TRBV10-3,TRBD2,TRBJ2-7,CAISEGGAGIYEQYF,TGTGCCATCAGTGAGGGTGGAGCGGGGATATACGAGCAGTACTTC
few,TRBV6-1,NA,TRBJ2-2,CASLLWGNTGELFF,TGTGCCAGCTTGCTGTGGGGGAACACCGGGGAGCTGTTTTTT
few,TRBV5-1,NA,TRBJ2-2,CASSLEGQGSTGELFF,TGCGCCAGCAGCTTGGAAGGGCAGGGGAGCACCGGGGAGCTGTTTTTT
many,TRBV12-3/TRBV12-4,TRBD2,TRBJ2-7,CASSLVSGGTYEQYF,TGTGCCAGCAGTTTAGTTAGCGGGGGGACCTACGAGCAGTACTTC
many,TRBV27,TRBD1,TRBJ2-5,CASSLSVGFQGAETQYF,TGTGCCAGCAGTTTATCGGTGGGCTTCCAGGGGGCGGAGACCCAGTACTTC
few,TRBV29-1,NA,TRBJ2-5,CSVSRTGEETQYF,TGCAGCGTGTCGAGAACAGGTGAAGAGACCCAGTACTTC
NA,TRBV7-2,NA,TRBJ1-5,CASSLGVVEQPQHF,TGTGCCAGCAGCTTAGGGGTTGTGGAACAGCCCCAGCATTTT
NA,TRBV9,NA,TRBJ1-4,CASSVAAGTNEKLFF,TGTGCCAGCAGCGTAGCGGCAGGAACTAATGAAAAACTGTTTTTT
many,TRBV20-1,TRBD2,TRBJ2-4,CSARSPLAGGPHIQYF,TGCAGTGCTAGATCCCCCCTAGCGGGAGGGCCTCACATTCAGTACTTC
many,TRBV30,NA,TRBJ2-3,CACSGSSADTQYF,TGTGCCTGCTCCGGGAGTAGCGCAGATACGCAGTATTTT
many,TRBV12-3/TRBV12-4,NA,TRBJ2-3,CASSSSANGPDTQYF,TGTGCCAGCAGTTCTAGCGCTAATGGGCCGGATACGCAGTATTTT